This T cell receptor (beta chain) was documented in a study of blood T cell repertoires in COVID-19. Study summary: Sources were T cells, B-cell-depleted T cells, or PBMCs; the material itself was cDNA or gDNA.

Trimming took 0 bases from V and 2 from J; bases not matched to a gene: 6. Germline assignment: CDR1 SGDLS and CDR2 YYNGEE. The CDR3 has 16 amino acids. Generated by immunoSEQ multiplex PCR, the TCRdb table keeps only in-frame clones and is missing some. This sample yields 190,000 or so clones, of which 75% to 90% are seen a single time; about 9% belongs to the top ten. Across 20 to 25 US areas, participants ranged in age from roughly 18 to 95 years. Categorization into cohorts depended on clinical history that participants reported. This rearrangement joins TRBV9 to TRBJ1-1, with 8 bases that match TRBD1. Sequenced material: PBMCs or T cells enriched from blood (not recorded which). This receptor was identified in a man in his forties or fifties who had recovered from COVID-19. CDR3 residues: CASSVGRGLVNTEAFF. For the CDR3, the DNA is TGTGCCAGCAGCGTAGGCAGGGGGCTTGTTAACACTGAAGCTTTCTTT.